The clone carrying this TCR beta chain was observed a few times. Per the original methods: Nucleated cell number was recorded as an estimate derived from reference gene primer amplification. The method was immunoSEQ multiplex PCR; TCRdb's version includes in-frame clones alone and lacks a portion of them. That table is the source of V, J and clone size, and D and trimming were worked out from the DNA. The data contain around 250,000 clones, roughly 88% of them singletons. This sample was included in a study of blood T cell repertoires in COVID-19. Study background: The United States, Italy and Spain provided the acute and convalescent COVID-19 samples. PBMCs, B-cell-depleted T cells, or T cells provided the cDNA or gDNA that made up the material.

V dropped 1 base and J dropped 2 bases, with 10 bases sitting between them. The CDR3 length is 15 residues. Germline V CDR1 and CDR2: SGHTS, YDEGEE. The chain uses TRBV5-8 and TRBJ1-5; D may be TRBD1 (6 bases). Sequencing was carried out using peripheral blood. The receptor comes from an elderly man with acute or convalescent COVID-19. CDR3 loop: CASSLTGSGNQPQHF. The CDR3 DNA sequence: TGTGCCAGCAGCTTGACAGGGTCTGGCAATCAGCCCCAGCATTTT.